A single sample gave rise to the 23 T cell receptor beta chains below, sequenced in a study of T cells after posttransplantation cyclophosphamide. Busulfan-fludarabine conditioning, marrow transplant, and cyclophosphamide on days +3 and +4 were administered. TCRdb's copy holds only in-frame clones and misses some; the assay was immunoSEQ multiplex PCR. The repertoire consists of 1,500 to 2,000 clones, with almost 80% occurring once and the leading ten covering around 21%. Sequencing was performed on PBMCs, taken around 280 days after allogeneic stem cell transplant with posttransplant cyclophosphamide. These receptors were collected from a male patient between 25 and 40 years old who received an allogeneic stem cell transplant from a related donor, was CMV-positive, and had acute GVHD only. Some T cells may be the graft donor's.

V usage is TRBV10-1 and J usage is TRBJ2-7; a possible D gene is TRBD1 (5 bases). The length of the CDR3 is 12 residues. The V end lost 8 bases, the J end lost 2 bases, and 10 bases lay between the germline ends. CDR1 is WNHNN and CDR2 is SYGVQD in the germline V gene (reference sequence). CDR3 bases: TGCGCCAGCTCTCCAGGGCCCTACGAGCAGTACTTC. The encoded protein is CASSPGPYEQYF.

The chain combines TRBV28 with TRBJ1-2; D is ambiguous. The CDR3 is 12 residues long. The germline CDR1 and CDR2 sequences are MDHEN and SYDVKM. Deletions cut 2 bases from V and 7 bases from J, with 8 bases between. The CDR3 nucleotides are TGTGCCAGCAGTTTAAAGGAGTTTGGCTACACCTTC. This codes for CASSLKEFGYTF.

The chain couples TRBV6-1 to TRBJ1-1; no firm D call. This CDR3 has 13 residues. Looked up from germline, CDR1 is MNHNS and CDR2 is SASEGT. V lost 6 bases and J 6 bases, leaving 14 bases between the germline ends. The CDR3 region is CASSAQNNAEAFF. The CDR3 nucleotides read TGTGCCAGCAGCGCCCAGAATAATGCTGAAGCTTTCTTT.

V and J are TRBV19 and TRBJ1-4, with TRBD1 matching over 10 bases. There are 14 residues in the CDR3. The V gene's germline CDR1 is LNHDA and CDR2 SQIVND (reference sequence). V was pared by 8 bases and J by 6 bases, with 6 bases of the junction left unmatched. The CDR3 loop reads CASSTGTGDEKLFF. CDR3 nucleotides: TGTGCCAGTTCGACCGGGACAGGGGATGAAAAACTGTTTTTT.

In nucleotides, the CDR3 is TGTGCCAGCAGCGTTGGCATGAATTCACCCCTCCACTTT. Translated: CASSVGMNSPLHF. The J gene is TRBJ1-6, the V gene TRBV9; D unresolved. The germline V gene has CDR1 SGDLS and CDR2 YYNGEE. V lost 2 bases and J lost 7, with 7 bases in between. This CDR3 is built from 13 residues.

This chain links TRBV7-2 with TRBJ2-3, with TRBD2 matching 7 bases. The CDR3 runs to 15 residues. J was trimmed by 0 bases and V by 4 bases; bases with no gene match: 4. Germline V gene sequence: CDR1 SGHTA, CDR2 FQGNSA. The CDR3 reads CASSSEAGSTDTQYF. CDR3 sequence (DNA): TGTGCCAGCAGCTCCGAAGCGGGGAGCACAGATACGCAGTATTTT.

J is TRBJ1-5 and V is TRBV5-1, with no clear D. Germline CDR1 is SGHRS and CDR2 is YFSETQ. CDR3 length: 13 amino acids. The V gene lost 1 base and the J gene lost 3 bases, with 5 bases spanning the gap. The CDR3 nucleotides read TGCGCCAGCAGCTTGCAGGCCAATCAGCCCCAGCATTTT. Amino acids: CASSLQANQPQHF.

DNA for the CDR3: TGCGCCAGCAGCTTGGGGGAGGAGAACACCATATATTTT. It codes for CASSLGEENTIYF. The chain uses TRBV5-1 and TRBJ1-3; D is uncertain. Trimming removed 0 bases at V and 7 bases at J, with 8 bases between. CDR3 length: 13 residues. The V gene's germline CDR1 is SGHRS and CDR2 YFSETQ.

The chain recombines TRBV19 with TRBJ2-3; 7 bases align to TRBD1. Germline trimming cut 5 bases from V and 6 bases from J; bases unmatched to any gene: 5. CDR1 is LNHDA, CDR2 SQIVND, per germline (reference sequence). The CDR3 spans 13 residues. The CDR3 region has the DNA TGTGCCAGTAGTCCCGGGACAGTGGATACGCAGTATTTT. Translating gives CASSPGTVDTQYF.

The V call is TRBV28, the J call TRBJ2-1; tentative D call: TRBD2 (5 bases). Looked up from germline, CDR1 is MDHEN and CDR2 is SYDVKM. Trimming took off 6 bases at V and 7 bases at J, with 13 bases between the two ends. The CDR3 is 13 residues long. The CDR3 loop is CASSLLAPNEQFF. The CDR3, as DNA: TGTGCCAGCAGCTTGTTAGCGCCGAATGAGCAGTTCTTC.

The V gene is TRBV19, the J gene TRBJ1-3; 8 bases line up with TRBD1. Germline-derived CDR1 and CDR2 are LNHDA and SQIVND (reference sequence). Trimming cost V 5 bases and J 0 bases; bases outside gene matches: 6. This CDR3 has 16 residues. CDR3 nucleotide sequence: TGTGCCAGTAGTCTGGGACAGGTCTTCTCTGGAAACACCATATATTTT. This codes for CASSLGQVFSGNTIYF.

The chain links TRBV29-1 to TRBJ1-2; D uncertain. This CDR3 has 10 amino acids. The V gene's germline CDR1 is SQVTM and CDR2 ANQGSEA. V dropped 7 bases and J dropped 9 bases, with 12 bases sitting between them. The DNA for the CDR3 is TGCAGCGCCTGGGCCACCAGCTACACCTTC. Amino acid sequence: CSAWATSYTF.

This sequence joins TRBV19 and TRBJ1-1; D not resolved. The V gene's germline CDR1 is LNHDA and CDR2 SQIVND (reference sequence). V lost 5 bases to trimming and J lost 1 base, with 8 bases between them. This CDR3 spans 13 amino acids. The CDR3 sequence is CASSATRNTEAFF. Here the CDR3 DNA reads TGTGCCAGTAGTGCAACAAGGAACACTGAAGCTTTCTTT. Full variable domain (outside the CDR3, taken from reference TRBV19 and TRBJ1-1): DGGITQSPKYLFRKEGQNVTLSCEQNLNHDAMYWYRQDPGQGLRLIYYSQIVNDFQKGDIAEGYSVSREKKESFPLTVTSAQKNPTAFYLCASSATRNTEAFFGQGTRLTVV.

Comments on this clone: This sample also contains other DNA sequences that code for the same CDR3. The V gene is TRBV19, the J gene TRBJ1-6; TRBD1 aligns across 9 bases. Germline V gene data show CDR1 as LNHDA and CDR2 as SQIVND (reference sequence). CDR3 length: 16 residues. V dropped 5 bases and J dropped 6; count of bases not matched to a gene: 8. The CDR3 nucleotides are TGTGCCAGTAGTGTAACCGGGACAGGGAGTAATTCACCCCTCCACTTT. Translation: CASSVTGTGSNSPLHF.

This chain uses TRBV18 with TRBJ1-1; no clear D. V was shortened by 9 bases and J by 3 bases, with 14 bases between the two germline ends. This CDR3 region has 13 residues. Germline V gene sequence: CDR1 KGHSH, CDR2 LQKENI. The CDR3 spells CASSLGRDTEAFF. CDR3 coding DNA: TGTGCCAGTTCTTTAGGGAGGGACACTGAAGCTTTCTTT.

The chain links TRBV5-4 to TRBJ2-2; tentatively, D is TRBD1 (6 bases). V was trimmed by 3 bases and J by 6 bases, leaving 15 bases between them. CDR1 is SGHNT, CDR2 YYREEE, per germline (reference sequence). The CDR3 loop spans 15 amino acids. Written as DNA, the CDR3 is TGTGCCAGCAGCTCCCGACAGGAGGCGGCCGGGGAGCTGTTTTTT. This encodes CASSSRQEAAGELFF.

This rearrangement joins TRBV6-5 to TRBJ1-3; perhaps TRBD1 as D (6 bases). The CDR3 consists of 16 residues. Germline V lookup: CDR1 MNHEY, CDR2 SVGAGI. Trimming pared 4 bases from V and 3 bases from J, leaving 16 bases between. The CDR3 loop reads CASSSDRRRGGNTIYF. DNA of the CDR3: TGTGCCAGCAGTTCCGACAGGCGGCGAGGTGGAAACACCATATATTTT.

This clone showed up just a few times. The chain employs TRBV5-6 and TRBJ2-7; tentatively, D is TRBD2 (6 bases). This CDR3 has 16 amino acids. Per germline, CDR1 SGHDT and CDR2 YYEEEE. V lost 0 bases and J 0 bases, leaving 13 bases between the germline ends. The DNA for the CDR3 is TGTGCCAGCAGCTTGGATTCGGGGGAAGGCTCCTACGAGCAGTACTTC. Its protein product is CASSLDSGEGSYEQYF.

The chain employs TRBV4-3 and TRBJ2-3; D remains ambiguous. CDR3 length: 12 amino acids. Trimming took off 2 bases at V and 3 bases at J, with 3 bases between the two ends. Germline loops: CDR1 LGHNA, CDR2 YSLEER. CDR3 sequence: CASSQSTDTQYF. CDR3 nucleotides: TGCGCCAGCAGCCAATCGACAGATACGCAGTATTTT.

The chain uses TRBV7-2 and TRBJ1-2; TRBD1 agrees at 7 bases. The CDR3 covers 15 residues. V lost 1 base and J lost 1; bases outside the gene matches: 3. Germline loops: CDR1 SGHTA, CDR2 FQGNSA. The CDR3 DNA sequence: TGTGCCAGCAGCTTAGGACAGGGCCGTAACTATGGCTACACCTTC. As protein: CASSLGQGRNYGYTF.

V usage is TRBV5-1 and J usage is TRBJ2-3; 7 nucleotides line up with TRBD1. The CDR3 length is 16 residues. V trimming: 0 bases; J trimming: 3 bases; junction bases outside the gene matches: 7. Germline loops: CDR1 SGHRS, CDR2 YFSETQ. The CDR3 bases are TGCGCCAGCAGCTTGGCCGCAGGGGGATGGACAGATACGCAGTATTTT. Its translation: CASSLAAGGWTDTQYF.

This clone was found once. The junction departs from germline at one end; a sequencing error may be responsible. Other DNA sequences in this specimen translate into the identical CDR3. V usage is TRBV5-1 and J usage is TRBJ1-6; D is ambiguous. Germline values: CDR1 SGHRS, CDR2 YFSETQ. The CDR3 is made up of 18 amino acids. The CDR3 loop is CASSLAHRSLSYNSPLHF. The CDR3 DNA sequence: TGCGCCAGCAGCTTGGCCCACAGAAGCCTATCCTATAATTCCCCCCTCCACTTT.

CDR3 in DNA: TGCGCCAGCAGCCCAACGGGGGTCTCTGGGGCCAACGTCCTGACTTTC. Its protein is CASSPTGVSGANVLTF. The chain joins TRBV5-1 to TRBJ2-6; TRBD2 might be the D (6 bases). Germline CDR1 reads SGHRS; CDR2 reads YFSETQ. Trimming took off 4 bases at V and 0 bases at J, with 11 bases between the two ends. There are 16 residues in the CDR3.